This T cell receptor (beta chain) stems from a study of T cells after posttransplantation cyclophosphamide. V lost 7 bases and J 3 bases, leaving 10 bases between the germline ends. The CDR3 sequence is 12 residues long. Germline CDR1 MDHEN, CDR2 SYDVKM. Sequencing used immunoSEQ multiplex PCR; TCRdb keeps in-frame clones, though not all of them. The sample yields roughly 20,000 clones, just over 85% seen once. This clone was observed a few times. Its antigen is not identified. Whole-study results and caveats: Tissue-infiltrating T cells from skin or gut overlapped little with blood T cells. TRB clonality was highly associated with recipient CMV seropositivity and reactivation. Donor-recipient repertoire similarity was low at 1-2 months, rising over year one.

Methotrexate plus calcineurin inhibitor accompanied controls' myeloablative marrow transplants; sampling was 1 year later. The chain combines TRBV28 with TRBJ2-7; D remains ambiguous. This material consisted of PBMCs, taken around 53 weeks after allogeneic stem cell transplant with calcineurin inhibitor and methotrexate. This clonotype was obtained from a female patient in her thirties or forties who received an allogeneic stem cell transplant from an unrelated donor, was CMV-positive, and had acute and chronic GVHD. Some T cells may have originated in the graft donor. CDR3 nucleotide sequence: TGTGCCAGCACAGTGGGCAACTACGAGCAGTACTTC. Translating it yields CASTVGNYEQYF.